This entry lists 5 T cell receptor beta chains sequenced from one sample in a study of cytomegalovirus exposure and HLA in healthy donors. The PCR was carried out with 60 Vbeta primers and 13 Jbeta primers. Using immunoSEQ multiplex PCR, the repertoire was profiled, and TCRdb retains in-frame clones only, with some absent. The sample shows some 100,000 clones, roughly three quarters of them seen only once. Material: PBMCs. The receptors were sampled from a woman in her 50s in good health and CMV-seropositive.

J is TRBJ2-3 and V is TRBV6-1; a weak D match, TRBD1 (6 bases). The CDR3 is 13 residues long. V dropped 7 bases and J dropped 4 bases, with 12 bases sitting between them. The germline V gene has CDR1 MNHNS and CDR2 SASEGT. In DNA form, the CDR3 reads TGTGCCAGCACCATTGACAGGTCAGATACGCAGTATTTT. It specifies CASTIDRSDTQYF.

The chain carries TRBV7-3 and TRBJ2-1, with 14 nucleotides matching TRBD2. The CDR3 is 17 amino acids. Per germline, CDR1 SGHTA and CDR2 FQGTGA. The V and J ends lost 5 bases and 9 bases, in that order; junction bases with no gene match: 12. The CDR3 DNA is TGTGCCAGCAGCCCTCCCCGACTAGCGGGAGGGCAGGGTGAGCAGTTCTTC. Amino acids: CASSPPRLAGGQGEQFF.

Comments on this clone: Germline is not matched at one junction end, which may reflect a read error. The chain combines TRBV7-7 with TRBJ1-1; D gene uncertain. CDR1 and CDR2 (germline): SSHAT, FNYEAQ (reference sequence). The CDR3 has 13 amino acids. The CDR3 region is CASSLSRSTEAFF. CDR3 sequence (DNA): TGTGCTAGCAGCTTATCCAGAAGCACTGAAGCTTTCTTT. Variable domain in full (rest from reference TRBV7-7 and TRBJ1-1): GAGVSQSPRYKVTKRGQDVTLRCDPISSHATLYWYQQALGQGPEFLTYFNYEAQPDKSGLPSDRFSAERPEGSISTLTIQRTEQRDSAMYRCASSLSRSTEAFFGQGTRLTVV.

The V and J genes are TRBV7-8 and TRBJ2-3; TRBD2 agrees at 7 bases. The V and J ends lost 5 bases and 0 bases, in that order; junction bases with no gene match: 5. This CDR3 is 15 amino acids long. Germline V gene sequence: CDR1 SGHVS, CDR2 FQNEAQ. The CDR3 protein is CASSPLAASTDTQYF. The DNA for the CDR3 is TGTGCCAGCAGCCCCCTAGCGGCTAGCACAGATACGCAGTATTTT.

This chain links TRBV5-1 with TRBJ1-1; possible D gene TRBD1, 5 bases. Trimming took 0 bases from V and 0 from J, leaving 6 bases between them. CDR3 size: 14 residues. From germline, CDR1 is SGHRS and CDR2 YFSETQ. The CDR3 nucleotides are TGCGCCAGCAGCTTGGGGGGGGTGAACACTGAAGCTTTCTTT. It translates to CASSLGGVNTEAFF.